A single T cell receptor beta chain is shown here with its context. Germline values: CDR1 SGHRS, CDR2 YFSETQ. CDR3 length equals 15 residues. Unmatched junction bases numbered 2, after V lost 4 bases and J lost 1 base. Authors' data handling: Scientists estimated how many nucleated cells there were by amplifying reference gene primers. The data were produced by immunoSEQ multiplex PCR, yet TCRdb's version contains in-frame clones alone and is incomplete. V and J calls plus clone size are reproduced from that table; the DNA served to infer D and trimming. The table has approximately 22,000 clones, approximately 88% seen once; the top ten hold over 20%. This sample was included in a study of blood T cell repertoires in COVID-19.

Source material: peripheral blood. The chain is built from TRBV5-1 and TRBJ2-1; 10 positions match TRBD1. This clonotype was obtained from an elderly man with active or convalescent COVID-19. This chain's CDR3 is CASSRDRGSYNEQFF. The CDR3 coding sequence is TGCGCCAGCAGCAGGGACAGGGGTTCCTACAATGAGCAGTTCTTC.